The 17 T cell receptor beta chains listed next were all sequenced from one sample in a study of beta chain features in type 1 diabetes. Expressed TCRB transcripts were sequenced after all isolated RNA was converted to cDNA. Assay used: immunoSEQ multiplex PCR; TCRdb lists only in-frame clones, some missing. The sample lists 500,000 to 700,000 clones, about a sixth occurring once. Source material: naive CD4+ T cells from blood. These receptors were obtained from a young man in good health.

The V gene is TRBV10-3, the J gene TRBJ2-5; no reliable D call. Germline V gene data show CDR1 as ENHRY and CDR2 as SYGVKD. The CDR3 spans 13 residues. Trimming left V 0 bases short and J 5 bases short, with 7 bases between. In nucleotides, the CDR3 is TGTGCCATCAGTGAGTCCACAGCTGAGACCCAGTACTTC. It is translated as CAISESTAETQYF.

This clone came up a few times. This chain uses TRBV5-1 with TRBJ2-7; D gene uncertain. The CDR3 is made up of 16 amino acids. Germline values: CDR1 SGHRS, CDR2 YFSETQ. V was cut by 2 bases and J by 0 bases, with 15 bases left in between. CDR3 residues: CASSFYGRANSYEQYF. DNA for the CDR3: TGCGCCAGCAGCTTTTACGGACGCGCCAACTCCTACGAGCAGTACTTC.

The chain is built from TRBV5-1 and TRBJ2-1, with D perhaps TRBD1 or TRBD2 (5 bases each). Germline assignment: CDR1 SGHRS and CDR2 YFSETQ. The CDR3 is made up of 15 amino acids. With 3 bases removed from V and 4 bases from J, the gap between germline ends came to 14 bases. The CDR3 spells CASSSGPELYNEQFF. The CDR3 DNA reads as TGCGCCAGCAGCTCGGGACCAGAACTTTACAATGAGCAGTTCTTC.

The table lists this clone with a few counts. The genes are TRBV25-1 and TRBJ2-1; 13 bases are a match to TRBD2. The CDR3 has 16 residues. V shed 6 bases, J shed 6 bases, and the junction held 8 bases outside the gene matches. Germline-derived CDR1 and CDR2 are MGHDK and SYGVNS. The CDR3 region is CASSHRTSGSSNEQFF. DNA for the CDR3: TGTGCCAGCAGCCATCGGACTAGCGGGAGTTCCAATGAGCAGTTCTTC. The full variable domain, rest sourced from reference TRBV25-1 and TRBJ2-1, is EADIYQTPRYLVIGTGKKITLECSQTMGHDKMYWYQQDPGMELHLIHYSYGVNSTEKGDLSSESTVSRIRTEHFPLTLESARPSHTSQYLCASSHRTSGSSNEQFFGPGTRLTVL.

The rearrangement links TRBV15 to TRBJ2-2; 8 bases match TRBD1. The V segment lost 0 bases and the J segment 1 base; nucleotides outside the gene matches: 1. From germline, CDR1 is LNHNV and CDR2 YYDKDF (reference sequence). The CDR3 contains 16 residues. In DNA form, the CDR3 reads TGTGCCACCAGCAGAGAAGGGACAGGGAACACCGGGGAGCTGTTTTTT. Encoded protein: CATSREGTGNTGELFF.

This clone appeared a few times. The chain has TRBV10-3 and TRBJ1-6; 7 bases fit TRBD1. V dropped 8 bases and J dropped 11; count of bases not matched to a gene: 6. The CDR3 is 12 amino acids. CDR1 is ENHRY and CDR2 is SYGVKD in the germline V gene. The CDR3 is CAISTGVTPLHF. Here the CDR3 DNA reads TGTGCCATCTCAACAGGGGTAACACCCCTCCACTTT.

The J gene is TRBJ2-4, the V gene TRBV6-6; tentatively, D is TRBD1 (5 bases). With 5 bases removed from V and 0 bases from J, the gap between germline ends came to 14 bases. This CDR3 spans 16 amino acids. CDR1 is MNHNY and CDR2 is SVGAGI in the germline V gene (reference sequence). The CDR3 loop is CASSPQGPLAKNIQYF. In nucleotides, the CDR3 is TGTGCCAGCAGTCCCCAGGGCCCTCTAGCCAAAAACATTCAGTACTTC.

This clone occurred a few times. J is TRBJ1-5 and V is TRBV4-1; no firm D call. Germline V gene sequence: CDR1 MGHRA, CDR2 YSYEKL. Trimming removed 1 base at V and 5 bases at J, with 12 bases between. This CDR3 comprises 15 residues. The CDR3 DNA reads as TGCGCCAGCAGCCAAGTGGTAGGGTCGGATCAGCCCCAGCATTTT. Translating it yields CASSQVVGSDQPQHF.

This clone was seen a handful of times. The gene calls are TRBV4-3 and TRBJ1-5; 9 nucleotides match TRBD1. In germline, CDR1 is LGHNA, CDR2 YSLEER. V trimming: 3 bases; J trimming: 7 bases; junction bases outside the gene matches: 10. The CDR3 extends over 16 amino acids. The CDR3, as DNA: TGCGCCAGCAGCCATGGGACAGGGTCAGGCGACCAGCCCCAGCATTTT. Translating gives CASSHGTGSGDQPQHF.

This chain connects TRBV11-3 to TRBJ1-1; D remains unclear. V was pared by 2 bases and J by 2 bases, with 9 bases between. The CDR3 spans 14 residues. Germline V lookup: CDR1 SGHNT, CDR2 YENEEA. This CDR3 is CASSLRSANTEAFF. The CDR3 coding sequence is TGTGCCAGCAGCTTACGGAGCGCAAACACTGAAGCTTTCTTT.

This clone was detected only a few times. This rearrangement joins TRBV2 to TRBJ2-2; 9 bases map to TRBD1. Trimming took 6 bases from V and 2 from J; bases not matched to a gene: 1. The germline V gene has CDR1 SNHLY and CDR2 FYNNEI. The length of the CDR3 is 14 residues. The CDR3 reads CASRGQGNTGELFF. The CDR3 DNA is TGTGCCAGCAGGGGACAGGGAAACACCGGGGAGCTGTTTTTT.

V and J are TRBV6-1 and TRBJ2-3; D call uncertain. Per the germline V gene, CDR1 is MNHNS and CDR2 is SASEGT. The V gene lost 0 bases and the J gene lost 14 bases, with 12 bases spanning the gap. The CDR3 is made up of 12 amino acids. Here the CDR3 reads CASSEAGSARYF. In DNA form, the CDR3 reads TGTGCCAGCAGTGAAGCAGGCTCCGCACGGTATTTT.

V gene TRBV28 combines with J gene TRBJ2-3; 8 nucleotides line up with TRBD2. The CDR3 is 15 residues long. Trimming removed 6 bases from V and 4 bases from J; junction bases left unmatched: 9. From germline, CDR1 is MDHEN and CDR2 SYDVKM. This CDR3 is CASSRAGGGADTQYF. DNA for the CDR3: TGTGCCAGCAGCCGGGCGGGGGGCGGGGCAGATACGCAGTATTTT. The whole variable domain, filled in from reference TRBV28 and TRBJ2-3, reads DVKVTQSSRYLVKRTGEKVFLECVQDMDHENMFWYRQDPGLGLRLIYFSYDVKMKEKGDIPEGYSVSREKKERFSLILESASTNQTSMYLCASSRAGGGADTQYFGPGTRLTVL.

V usage is TRBV15 and J usage is TRBJ2-4; a weak D match, TRBD1 (6 bases). Trimming pared 0 bases from V and 7 bases from J, leaving 13 bases between. CDR1 and CDR2 (germline): LNHNV, YYDKDF (reference sequence). CDR3 length: 15 residues. The CDR3 sequence is CATSRDAGAGNIQYF. CDR3 DNA: TGTGCCACCAGCAGAGATGCAGGGGCCGGTAACATTCAGTACTTC.

The rearrangement joins TRBV2 to TRBJ1-5; D gene ambiguous. V gave up 6 bases and J gave up 1 base, with 7 bases separating them. This CDR3 region has 13 residues. CDR1 SNHLY and CDR2 FYNNEI come from the germline V gene. This CDR3 is CASRGESNQPQHF. In DNA, the CDR3 is TGTGCCAGCAGGGGCGAGAGCAATCAGCCCCAGCATTTT.

This clone showed up just a few times. The rearrangement uses TRBV6-5 and TRBJ1-5, with 8 bases that match TRBD1. V dropped 6 bases and J dropped 7; count of bases not matched to a gene: 2. CDR1 and CDR2 from the germline V gene are MNHEY and SVGAGI. The CDR3 runs 12 residues. The CDR3 is CASRTGDQPQHF. The CDR3 coding sequence is TGTGCCAGCAGGACAGGGGACCAGCCCCAGCATTTT.

The chain combines TRBV7-9 with TRBJ1-2; D unclear. The CDR3 runs 12 residues. The V gene lost 5 bases and the J gene lost 7 bases, with 11 bases spanning the gap. Germline assignment: CDR1 SEHNR and CDR2 FQNEAQ (reference sequence). CDR3 in DNA: TGTGCCAGCAGCCCGGGCCTAGCTGGCTACACCTTC. This translates into CASSPGLAGYTF.